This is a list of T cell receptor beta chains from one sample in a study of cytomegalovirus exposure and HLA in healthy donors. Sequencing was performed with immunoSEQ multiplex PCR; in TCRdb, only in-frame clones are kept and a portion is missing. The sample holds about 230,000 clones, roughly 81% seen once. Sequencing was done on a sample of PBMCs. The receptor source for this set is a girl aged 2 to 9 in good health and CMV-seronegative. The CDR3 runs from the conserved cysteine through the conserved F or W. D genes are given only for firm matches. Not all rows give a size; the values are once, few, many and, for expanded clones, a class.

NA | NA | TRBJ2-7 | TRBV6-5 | TGTGCCAGCAGTTACTCGGGGAGCTCCTACGAGCAGTACTTC | CASSYSGSSYEQYF
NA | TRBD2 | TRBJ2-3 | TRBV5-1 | TGCGCCAGCAGCTTGGCCTCGGGGCTAGCGGCTAGCACAGATACGCAGTATTTT | CASSLASGLAASTDTQYF
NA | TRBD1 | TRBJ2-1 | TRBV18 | TGTGCCAGCTCAGCGGGACAGGGAAGTAACAATGAGCAGTTCTTC | CASSAGQGSNNEQFF
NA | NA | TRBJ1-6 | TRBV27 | TGTGCCAGCAGTTTAGGACAGCCCAATTCACCCCTCCACTTT | CASSLGQPNSPLHF
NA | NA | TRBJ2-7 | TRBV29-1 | TGCAGCGTTGAAACAGGGTCAAGCTCCTACGAGCAGTACTTC | CSVETGSSSYEQYF
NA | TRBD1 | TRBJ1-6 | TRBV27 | TGTGCCAGCACTAAGGACAGGGGGCTTTCACCCCTCCACTTT | CASTKDRGLSPLHF
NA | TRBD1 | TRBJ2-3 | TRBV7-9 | TGTGCCAGCAGCAAACAGACCGGGACAGGGGAACCAGATACGCAGTATTTT | CASSKQTGTGEPDTQYF
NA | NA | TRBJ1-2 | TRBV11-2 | TGTGCCAGCAGCTTAGATTACACTCTCGAGGTCCACTACACCTTC | CASSLDYTLEVHYTF
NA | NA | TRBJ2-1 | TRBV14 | TGTGCCAGCAGCCAAGATAGACTTGCCTTCTCAAGAGGACTAAATGAGCAGTTCTTC | CASSQDRLAFSRGLNEQFF
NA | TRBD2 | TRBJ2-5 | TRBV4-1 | TGCGCCAGCAGCCGGACTAGCGGGGGGTTGTATCGAGAGACCCAGTACTTC | CASSRTSGGLYRETQYF
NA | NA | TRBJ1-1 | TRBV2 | TGTGCCAGCCTCAAAGGAGGGCTAACTGAAGCTTTCTTT | CASLKGGLTEAFF
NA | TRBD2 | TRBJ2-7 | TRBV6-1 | TGTGCCAGCAGTGAAGGGGGAGCGGGGGGTTACGAGCAGTACTTC | CASSEGGAGGYEQYF
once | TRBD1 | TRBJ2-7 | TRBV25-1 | TGTGCCAGCAGTGGCCCCGGGACAGGGATCTACGAGCAGTACTTC | CASSGPGTGIYEQYF
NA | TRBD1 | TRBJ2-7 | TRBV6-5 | TGTGCCAGCAGGAAGACAGGGGACTCCTACGAGCAGTACTTC | CASRKTGDSYEQYF
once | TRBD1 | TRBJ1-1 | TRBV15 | TGTGCCACCAGCAGAGGGGACAGGGGGAATCACATGAACACTGAAGCTTTCTTT | CATSRGDRGNHMNTEAFF
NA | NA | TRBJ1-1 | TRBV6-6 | TGTGCCAGCAGTTGGGCAGGGGATGGTACTGAAGCTTTCTTT | CASSWAGDGTEAFF
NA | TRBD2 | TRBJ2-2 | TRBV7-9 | TGTGCCAGCTACCCGGGGGGGAACACCGGGGAGCTGTTTTTT | CASYPGGNTGELFF
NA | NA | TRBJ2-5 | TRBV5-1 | TGCGCCAGCACCGCATTCCCCAGGGCAGGCGAGACCCAGTACTTC | CASTAFPRAGETQYF
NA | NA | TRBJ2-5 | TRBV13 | TGTGCCAGCAGCTACGCGGGGCGAGGGGAGACCCAGTACTTC | CASSYAGRGETQYF
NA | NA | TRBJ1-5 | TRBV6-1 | TGTGCCAGCAGTGAAGAGCAGGGTTATCAGCCCCAGCATTTT | CASSEEQGYQPQHF
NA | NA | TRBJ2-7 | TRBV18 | TGTGCCAGCTCTCCGACAGGCTCCTACGAGCAGTACTTC | CASSPTGSYEQYF
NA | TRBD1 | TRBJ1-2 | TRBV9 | TGTGCCAGCAGCGCAGACAGGGGAGTGGGTGGCTACACCTTC | CASSADRGVGGYTF
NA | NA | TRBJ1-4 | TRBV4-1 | TGCGCCAGCAGCCCTAGGATCGGGAGGTCTAATGAAAAACTGTTTTTT | CASSPRIGRSNEKLFF
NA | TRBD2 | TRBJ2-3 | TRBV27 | TGTGCCAGCAGTTTAAGCGGGGGGGCCGCAGATACGCAGTATTTT | CASSLSGGAADTQYF
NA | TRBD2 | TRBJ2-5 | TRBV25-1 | TGTGCCAGCAGTGAAGGACTAGCGGGAGAGACCCAGTACTTC | CASSEGLAGETQYF
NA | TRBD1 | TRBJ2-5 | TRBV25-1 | TGTGCCAGCAGTGTCGCCTACGGGACAGTAGGCCAAGAGACCCAGTACTTC | CASSVAYGTVGQETQYF
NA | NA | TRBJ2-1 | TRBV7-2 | TGTGCCAGCAGCTTAGTAGGTGCGGGCCTCCTCTACAATGAGCAGTTCTTC | CASSLVGAGLLYNEQFF
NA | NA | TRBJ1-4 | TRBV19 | TGTGCCAGTAGTATCCGGAGGGTCATCCGAACTAATGAAAAACTGTTTTTT | CASSIRRVIRTNEKLFF
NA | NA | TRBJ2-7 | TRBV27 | TGTGCCAGCAGTTTTAAACAGGGTTGGGCATCCTACGAGCAGTACTTC | CASSFKQGWASYEQYF
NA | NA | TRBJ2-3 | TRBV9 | TGTGCCAGCAGCGCCGGGGAGTGGAGCACAGATACGCAGTATTTT | CASSAGEWSTDTQYF
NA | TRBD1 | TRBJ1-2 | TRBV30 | TGTGCCTGGAGTGTCAGGGGGATCGTCAATGGCTACACCTTC | CAWSVRGIVNGYTF
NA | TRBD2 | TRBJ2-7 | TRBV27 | TGTGCCAGCAGTTCTGTGGGAGGGATCTACGAGCAGTACTTC | CASSSVGGIYEQYF
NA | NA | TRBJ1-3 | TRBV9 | TGTGCCAGCAGCGCGGGAAGGGGGGGAAACACCATATATTTT | CASSAGRGGNTIYF
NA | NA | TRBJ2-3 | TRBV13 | TGTGCCAGCAGCTCTAGTTCGGGGGGCCCAGATACGCAGTATTTT | CASSSSSGGPDTQYF
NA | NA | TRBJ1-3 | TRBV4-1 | TGCGCCAGCAGCCAAGTCTTGACAGGAAACACCATATATTTT | CASSQVLTGNTIYF
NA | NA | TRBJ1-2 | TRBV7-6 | TGTGCCAGCAGCCGATGGACAGTTACCTATGGCTACACCTTC | CASSRWTVTYGYTF
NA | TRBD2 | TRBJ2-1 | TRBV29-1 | TGCAGCGTTGAATCTAGCGGGATAGGCAGTGAGCAGTTCTTC | CSVESSGIGSEQFF
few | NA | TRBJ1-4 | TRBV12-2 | TGTGCAAGTCGCTTATTATCGGCCCCGGGTAATGAAAAACTGTTTTTT | CASRLLSAPGNEKLFF
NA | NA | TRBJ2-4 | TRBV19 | TGTGCCAGTAGTAGAGGCGAGGGAAACATTCAGTACTTC | CASSRGEGNIQYF
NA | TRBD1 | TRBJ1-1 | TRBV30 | TGTGCCTGGGACGGGACAGGCTTCATGAACACTGAAGCTTTCTTT | CAWDGTGFMNTEAFF
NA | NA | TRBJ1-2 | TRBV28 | TGTGCCAGCAGTTCCCCCTACAGGATCTATGGCTACACCTTC | CASSSPYRIYGYTF